Listed here are 32 T cell receptor beta chains from one sample, sequenced in a study of Graves' ophthalmopathy and Graves' hyperthyroidism. Investigators amplified TCR beta CDR3 regions from RNA transcripts. RT-PCR was first run with HTBI primers, then multiplex PCR in a second round. MiXCR, run by TCRdb on the multiplex PCR reads, gives a single entry per CDR3 protein. The data contain approximately 640,000 distinct CDR3 sequences, about two fifths of them seen just once; the ten biggest clones take up over 2.5%. The sample consisted of peripheral blood. The receptors were sampled from an adult man with Graves' ophthalmopathy.

The chain recombines TRBV18 with TRBJ2-5, with D perhaps TRBD2 (5 bases). Germline V gene sequence: CDR1 KGHSH, CDR2 LQKENI. This CDR3 spans 14 amino acids. Trimming left V 3 bases short and J 1 base short, with 9 bases between. The CDR3: CASSPTTFQETQYF. In nucleotides, the CDR3 is TGTGCCAGCTCACCGACTACCTTCCAAGAGACCCAGTACTTC.

Note on this clonotype: Because it lacks the conserved phenylalanine or tryptophan at the end, this CDR3 is likely a read error. The DNA is omitted, as the CDR3 cannot be located on it reliably, and the CDR3 follows TCRdb's listing. The chain couples TRBV12-3 or TRBV12-4 to TRBJ1-1; TRBD1 is the table's D call, not checked against the DNA. The CDR3 is made up of 11 amino acids, end residues included. CDR3 sequence reads: CASSWGTGVFS.

There are many counts of this clonotype. V and J are TRBV6-6 and TRBJ1-4; D unresolved. The germline V gene encodes CDR1 MNHNY and CDR2 SVGAGI (reference sequence). The CDR3 is made up of 13 amino acids. V was clipped by 2 bases and J by 8 bases, with 9 bases between them. This CDR3 reads CASSYRGSEKLFF. The DNA for the CDR3 is TGTGCCAGCAGTTACAGAGGCTCGGAAAAACTGTTTTTT.

This clonotype was recorded many times. This chain joins TRBV6-5 and TRBJ2-7, with TRBD2 matching over 7 bases. After removal of 6 bases from V and 7 bases from J, the junction contained 9 bases not matched to a gene. CDR3 length equals 13 residues. From germline, CDR1 is MNHEY and CDR2 SVGAGI. CDR3 region: CASRWGTNSEQYF. The CDR3 DNA follows: TGTGCCAGCAGATGGGGGACTAACTCTGAGCAGTACTTC.

The rearrangement uses TRBV10-2 and TRBJ1-2; D remains unclear. CDR1 is WSHSY, CDR2 SAAADI, per germline. V shed 2 bases and J shed 6 bases, with 16 bases lying between them. This CDR3 spans 15 amino acids. As DNA, the CDR3 is TGCGCCAGCAGTGAGAGGATCCGGGCGGGTGATGGCTACACCTTC. Protein sequence: CASSERIRAGDGYTF.

This clonotype came up many times. The chain carries TRBV7-9 and TRBJ1-1; the D gene is possibly TRBD1 (5 bases). Germline CDR1 is SEHNR and CDR2 is FQNEAQ (reference sequence). V dropped 4 bases and J dropped 1 base, with 10 bases sitting between them. CDR3 size: 14 residues. The CDR3 sequence: CASSSLGGNTEAFF. The CDR3 DNA is TGTGCCAGCAGCTCCCTCGGGGGGAACACTGAAGCTTTCTTT.

This clonotype was picked up many times. V gene TRBV29-1 combines with J gene TRBJ2-6; possibly TRBD1 for D (6 bases). Trimming took off 1 base at V and 0 bases at J, with 13 bases between the two ends. The CDR3 runs 17 residues. The germline V gene has CDR1 SQVTM and CDR2 ANQGSEA. The DNA for the CDR3 is TGCAGCGTTGAAGGTAGGGACACTTTCTCTGGGGCCAACGTCCTGACTTTC. Protein: CSVEGRDTFSGANVLTF.

Comments on this clonotype: At one boundary the junction diverges from the germline segment, which might be a read error. This chain links TRBV25-1 with TRBJ2-6; no firm D call. The length of the CDR3 is 12 residues. Germline lookup yields CDR1 MGHDK and CDR2 SYGVNS. Written as DNA, the CDR3 is TGTACCAGCATGATGGGGGCCAACGTCCTGACTTTC. Encoded protein: CTSMMGANVLTF.

J is TRBJ1-1 and V is TRBV20-1; D not resolved. Germline values: CDR1 DFQATT, CDR2 SNEGSKA (reference sequence). The CDR3 runs 12 residues. V shed 6 bases and J shed 4 bases, with 12 bases lying between them. CDR3 loop: CSAKQAGTEAFF. As DNA, the CDR3 is TGCAGTGCGAAACAAGCGGGCACTGAAGCTTTCTTT.

The V call is TRBV10-3, the J call TRBJ2-2, with 7 bases that match TRBD1. The germline gives CDR1 ENHRY, CDR2 SYGVKD. V trimming: 8 bases; J trimming: 1 base; junction bases outside the gene matches: 1. There are 13 residues in the CDR3. CDR3 sequence: CAIGQENTGELFF. CDR3 DNA: TGTGCCATCGGACAGGAGAACACCGGGGAGCTGTTTTTT.

V gene TRBV29-1 combines with J gene TRBJ2-5; possible D gene TRBD1, 6 bases. The germline gives CDR1 SQVTM, CDR2 ANQGSEA. V lost 3 bases to trimming and J lost 11 bases, with 19 bases between them. The CDR3 extends over 13 amino acids. The CDR3 spells CSVDQTGAGAQYF. The CDR3 coding sequence is TGCAGCGTTGACCAGACAGGTGCCGGCGCTCAGTACTTC.

V gene TRBV20-1 combines with J gene TRBJ2-5, with 9 bases that match TRBD2. Losses at the gene ends were 0 bases for V and 5 bases for J; bases not matched to a gene: 10. CDR1 is DFQATT and CDR2 is SNEGSKA in the germline V gene (reference sequence). The CDR3 is 16 amino acids. CDR3 sequence (DNA): TGCAGTGCTAGAGATTCGCGGGGGGGCTTCGGGGAGACCCAGTACTTC. This sequence encodes CSARDSRGGFGETQYF.

This clonotype was seen repeatedly, ten times or more. This chain uses TRBV20-1 with TRBJ1-6, with TRBD1 identical over 7 bases. CDR1 DFQATT and CDR2 SNEGSKA come from the germline V gene (reference sequence). The CDR3 is 13 amino acids. The V gene end was trimmed by 6 bases and the J gene end by 9 bases; junction bases not matched to a gene: 8. For the CDR3, the DNA is TGCAGTGCGACCACAGGGGTGGGTTCACCCCTCCACTTT. Encoded protein: CSATTGVGSPLHF.

The gene calls are TRBV29-1 and TRBJ2-7, with 8 bases lining up with TRBD2. The J call may be wrong; the DNA end is better matched by TRBJ2-1. The CDR3 contains 14 residues. Germline CDR1 SQVTM, CDR2 ANQGSEA. The CDR3 region is CSVPTSVPYNEQFF. As DNA, the CDR3 is TGCAGCGTTCCGACTAGCGTCCCCTACAATGAGCAGTTCTTC.

This clonotype was recorded a few times. The chain has TRBV6-1 and TRBJ1-5; D unclear. The CDR3 spans 15 residues. The germline V and J ends were trimmed by 5 bases and 0 bases, with 11 bases remaining between them. Germline assignment: CDR1 MNHNS and CDR2 SASEGT. CDR3 sequence (DNA): TGTGCCAGCAGTACGCGGCAGAATAGCAATCAGCCCCAGCATTTT. Translation: CASSTRQNSNQPQHF.

This clonotype was seen at least ten times. V usage is TRBV20-1 and J usage is TRBJ1-1; TRBD1 agrees at 12 bases. The CDR3 has 14 residues. Germline CDR1 reads DFQATT; CDR2 reads SNEGSKA (reference sequence). Unmatched junction bases numbered 8, after V lost 6 bases and J lost 6 bases. CDR3 protein: CSAVTGQGAAEAFF. The CDR3, as DNA: TGCAGTGCCGTAACGGGACAGGGGGCCGCTGAAGCTTTCTTT.

This clonotype was found a few times. V is TRBV12-3 or TRBV12-4 and J is TRBJ2-5; TRBD2 matches 7 bases. The CDR3 is 18 residues long. Trimming cost V 6 bases and J 3 bases; bases outside gene matches: 19. The CDR3: CASSLFFLAGEKKETQYF. CDR3 DNA: TGTGCCAGCAGCTTGTTTTTCTTGGCGGGAGAGAAGAAAGAGACCCAGTACTTC.

This clonotype appeared many times. The gene calls are TRBV2 and TRBJ1-2; no clear D gene. This CDR3 is built from 13 residues. The germline V and J ends were trimmed by 9 bases and 0 bases, with 11 bases remaining between them. Germline CDR1 and CDR2: SNHLY and FYNNEI. The CDR3: CASQKGTNYGYTF. The CDR3 nucleotides are TGTGCCAGTCAAAAAGGAACTAACTATGGCTACACCTTC.

V usage is TRBV11-2 and J usage is TRBJ1-5; weak D call: TRBD1 (6 bases). Germline V gene data show CDR1 as SGHAT and CDR2 as FQNNGV. Trimming took off 5 bases at V and 5 bases at J, with 19 bases between the two ends. The CDR3 has 16 residues. CDR3 loop: CASSVGGTSGDQPQHF. The CDR3 DNA reads as TGTGCCAGCAGCGTTGGTGGGACATCCGGCGATCAGCCCCAGCATTTT. Variable domain in full (rest from reference TRBV11-2 and TRBJ1-5): EAGVAQSPRYKIIEKRQSVAFWCNPISGHATLYWYQQILGQGPKLLIQFQNNGVVDDSQLPKDRFSAERLKGVDSTLKIQPAKLEDSAVYLCASSVGGTSGDQPQHFGDGTRLSIL.

The chain combines TRBV6-6 with TRBJ1-5; no reliable D call. Germline CDR1 MNHNY, CDR2 SVGAGI (reference sequence). The germline V and J ends were trimmed by 0 bases and 7 bases, with 13 bases remaining between them. The CDR3 runs 15 residues. The CDR3 nucleotides read TGTGCCAGCAGTTACTCGAACGTTGAGGACCAGCCCCAGCATTTT. Translated, it gives CASSYSNVEDQPQHF.

The chain employs TRBV25-1 and TRBJ2-7; 7 positions agree with TRBD1. The V segment lost 5 bases and the J segment 0 bases; nucleotides outside the gene matches: 7. CDR3 length: 15 residues. Germline-derived CDR1 and CDR2 are MGHDK and SYGVNS. In DNA form, the CDR3 reads TGTGCCAGCAGTTACGACGACAGGGCCTCCTACGAGCAGTACTTC. Translating it yields CASSYDDRASYEQYF.

The table lists this clonotype with many counts. The chain joins TRBV15 to TRBJ1-1; a weak D match, TRBD1 (5 bases). Germline V gives CDR1 LNHNV, CDR2 YYDKDF (reference sequence). This CDR3 is 16 amino acids long. Deletions cut 1 base from V and 3 bases from J, with 15 bases between. The CDR3 here is CATSRAPTLRDTEAFF. The DNA for the CDR3 is TGTGCCACCAGCAGAGCCCCGACACTCAGGGACACTGAAGCTTTCTTT. Complete variable domain (other parts from reference TRBV15 and TRBJ1-1): DAMVIQNPRYQVTQFGKPVTLSCSQTLNHNVMYWYQQKSSQAPKLLFHYYDKDFNNEADTPDNFQSRRPNTSFCFLDIRSPGLGDTAMYLCATSRAPTLRDTEAFFGQGTRLTVV.

This clonotype was picked up a small number of times. The chain is built from TRBV7-6 and TRBJ2-2, with D maybe TRBD2 (5 bases). Germline CDR1 is SGHVS and CDR2 is FNYEAQ. The length of the CDR3 is 17 residues. V shed 1 base and J shed 1 base, with 13 bases lying between them. The CDR3 DNA sequence: TGTGCCAGCAGCTTAGTTAGCGTCGTAGGGAACACCGGGGAGCTGTTTTTT. Translating gives CASSLVSVVGNTGELFF.

About this clonotype: This may come from a read error, since a much larger clone is one base off. J is TRBJ2-7 and V is TRBV2; 10 nucleotides match TRBD2. Germline trimming cut 2 bases from V and 6 bases from J; bases unmatched to any gene: 4. The CDR3 consists of 14 residues. Germline V CDR1 and CDR2: SNHLY, FYNNEI. In DNA, the CDR3 is TGTGCCAGCAGTGAACTAGCGGGAGTTAGCGAGCAGTACTTC. Its protein is CASSELAGVSEQYF.

This clonotype came up many times. The chain is built from TRBV12-3 or TRBV12-4 and TRBJ2-6; no reliable D call. This CDR3 region has 15 residues. The ends were cut back, 3 bases at V and 2 bases at J, with 8 bases in the middle. The chain's CDR3 is CASSFGGAGANVLTF. The CDR3 bases are TGTGCCAGCAGTTTTGGCGGTGCTGGGGCCAACGTCCTGACTTTC.

This clonotype was picked up many times. The rearrangement uses TRBV4-1 and TRBJ1-2, with a tentative D call TRBD1 (5 bases). CDR3 length: 13 residues. Trimming cost V 4 bases and J 6 bases, with 12 bases left between them. Germline CDR1 MGHRA, CDR2 YSYEKL. The CDR3 loop reads CASSPGRGDGYTF. CDR3 coding DNA: TGCGCCAGCAGCCCCGGGAGAGGGGATGGCTACACCTTC.

On this clonotype: Without the conserved terminal phenylalanine or tryptophan, this CDR3 likely stems from a read error. The gene calls are TRBV11-2 and TRBJ1-1; D might be TRBD1 (5 bases). Germline V gene data show CDR1 as SGHAT and CDR2 as FQNNGV. The CDR3 has 15 amino acids. The ends were cut back, 3 bases at V and 2 bases at J, with 13 bases in the middle. The CDR3 reads CASSLKGRTNTEAFS. CDR3 DNA: TGTGCCAGCAGCTTGAAAGGCAGGACAAACACTGAAGCTTTCTCT.

A word on this clonotype: The junction does not match germline at one end; this may be a read error. The J gene is TRBJ2-6, the V gene TRBV29-1, with 8 bases that match TRBD1. CDR3 length equals 12 residues. From germline, CDR1 is SQVTM and CDR2 ANQGSEA. This CDR3 is CSVSGQAHVLTF. The CDR3 DNA is TGCAGCGTATCGGGACAGGCCCACGTCCTGACTTTC.

This rearrangement joins TRBV7-3 to TRBJ1-1; D is possibly TRBD1 (5 bases). CDR1 is SGHTA and CDR2 is FQGTGA in the germline V gene. The CDR3 is made up of 12 amino acids. V was cut by 10 bases and J by 4 bases, with 13 bases left in between. The chain's CDR3 is CAIRGRFTEAFF. For the CDR3, the DNA is TGTGCCATTAGGGGCAGGTTCACTGAAGCTTTCTTT.

The chain uses TRBV10-3 and TRBJ1-2; TRBD1 matches 10 bases. This CDR3 spans 17 amino acids. V shed 0 bases and J 4 bases; nucleotides not matched to a gene: 8. Germline loops: CDR1 ENHRY, CDR2 SYGVKD. The CDR3: CAISESMTGGAFYGYTF. Here the CDR3 DNA reads TGTGCCATCAGTGAGTCGATGACAGGGGGCGCCTTCTATGGCTACACCTTC.

This chain connects TRBV2 to TRBJ2-7; D may be TRBD1 (6 bases). Germline-derived CDR1 and CDR2 are SNHLY and FYNNEI. Trimming cost V 8 bases and J 2 bases, with 19 bases left between them. The CDR3 is made up of 15 amino acids. The CDR3 DNA reads as TGTGCCAGCTCACCCAAGACAGGACCCACCTACGAGCAGTACTTC. Amino acid sequence: CASSPKTGPTYEQYF.

This clonotype was picked up a small number of times. This chain joins TRBV5-6 and TRBJ2-7, with 8 bases lining up with TRBD1. This CDR3 contains 16 residues. Unmatched junction bases numbered 13, after V lost 1 base and J lost 7 bases. The germline V gene has CDR1 SGHDT and CDR2 YYEEEE. The CDR3 region has the DNA TGTGCCAGCAGCTTGATTGGACAGGGATATCTTACAGAGCAGTACTTC. It encodes CASSLIGQGYLTEQYF.